Listed here are 8 T cell receptor beta chains from one sample, sequenced in a study of tumor-infiltrating lymphocytes in primary liver carcinoma. TCR beta cDNA came from about 450 ng total RNA, primed with a constant-region primer. Library construction for TCR beta comprised three nested multiplex PCR rounds performed with slightly modified ARM-PCR. Amplification in the first two PCR rounds was performed using TRBV1-TRBV30 forward primers and a C-beta reverse primer for approximately 10 cycles each. TCRdb used MiXCR to reprocess the multiplex PCR reads, holding one entry per CDR3 protein. Counted here are under 200,000 distinct CDR3 sequences, roughly 61% occurring once; the ten biggest clones make up around 7.1%. Unsorted whole blood supplied the blood RNA, and germline DNA was isolated too. Sequenced: peripheral blood. These receptor sequences come from an older woman with primary liver carcinoma and hepatitis B virus infection.

The table lists this clonotype with a count of one. J is TRBJ2-1 and V is TRBV11-2; a possible D gene is TRBD2 (6 bases). The CDR3 sequence is 14 residues long. Germline CDR1 SGHAT, CDR2 FQNNGV. V lost 7 bases to trimming and J lost 10 bases, with 20 bases between them. Written as DNA, the CDR3 is TGTGCCAGCAACTTGGGAACCGGGGCGGGAGAGCAGTTCTTC. Translation: CASNLGTGAGEQFF.

About this clonotype: A junction end diverges from the germline sequence, so it may reflect a read error. The V gene is TRBV7-9, the J gene TRBJ2-7; 8 bases map to TRBD1. Germline V CDR1 and CDR2: SEHNR, FQNEAQ (reference sequence). The CDR3 has 13 residues. Here the CDR3 reads CAGSYQGAHDQYF. In DNA, the CDR3 is TGTGCCGGCAGCTACCAGGGGGCTCACGACCAGTACTTC.

This chain uses TRBV6-1 with TRBJ1-5; a weak D match, TRBD1 (5 bases). Germline lookup yields CDR1 MNHNS and CDR2 SASEGT. V lost 8 bases, J lost 6 bases, and 20 bases lay in between. This CDR3 has 15 amino acids. In nucleotides, the CDR3 is TGTGCCAGCGGTGGTGGCAGGGAAAGCGGTCAGCCCCAGCATTTT. Translating gives CASGGGRESGQPQHF.

This clonotype has ten or more counts. One junction end does not reproduce the germline sequence, and a read error may be involved. The chain carries TRBV10-1 and TRBJ1-5; D is uncertain. Germline V gene lookup returns CDR1 WNHNN and CDR2 SYGVQD (reference sequence). The CDR3 extends over 13 amino acids. The CDR3 reads CASSQDSDQPQHF. The CDR3 DNA is TGCGCCAGCAGTCAGGATAGCGATCAGCCCCAGCATTTT.

The chain joins TRBV30 to TRBJ2-2, with D possibly being TRBD2 (5 bases). CDR1 is GTSNPN, CDR2 SVGIG, per germline (reference sequence). CDR3 size: 13 residues. V was pared by 2 bases and J by 5 bases, with 9 bases between. CDR3 sequence: CAWSPGETGELFF. The CDR3 bases are TGTGCCTGGAGTCCCGGGGAGACCGGGGAGCTGTTTTTT.

Details on this clonotype: The junction shows a germline mismatch at one end, possibly a read error. The chain employs TRBV4-1 and TRBJ2-1; 9 bases match TRBD2. The CDR3 is 15 residues long. Germline values: CDR1 MGHRA, CDR2 YSYEKL. CDR3 amino acids: CASNQGTSWGTEQFF. As DNA, the CDR3 is TGCGCCAGCAACCAAGGGACTAGCTGGGGAACTGAGCAGTTCTTC.

This clonotype was detected only once. The chain couples TRBV11-2 to TRBJ2-3, with a possible D match to TRBD1 (6 bases). Per germline, CDR1 SGHAT and CDR2 FQNNGV. Trimming removed 7 bases at V and 2 bases at J, with 19 bases between. The CDR3 covers 16 residues. The CDR3 DNA follows: TGTGCCAGCAACAGAAGAAGTACAGGGAACACAGATACGCAGTATTTT. Translating it yields CASNRRSTGNTDTQYF.

This rearrangement joins TRBV12-3 or TRBV12-4 to TRBJ1-4, with D tentatively TRBD1 (5 bases). V was pared by 7 bases and J by 10 bases, with 19 bases between. The CDR3 spans 14 residues. The CDR3 DNA reads TGTGCCAGCAAGCGATCCTATAGGGGTGGAAAACTGTTTTTT. It is translated as CASKRSYRGGKLFF.